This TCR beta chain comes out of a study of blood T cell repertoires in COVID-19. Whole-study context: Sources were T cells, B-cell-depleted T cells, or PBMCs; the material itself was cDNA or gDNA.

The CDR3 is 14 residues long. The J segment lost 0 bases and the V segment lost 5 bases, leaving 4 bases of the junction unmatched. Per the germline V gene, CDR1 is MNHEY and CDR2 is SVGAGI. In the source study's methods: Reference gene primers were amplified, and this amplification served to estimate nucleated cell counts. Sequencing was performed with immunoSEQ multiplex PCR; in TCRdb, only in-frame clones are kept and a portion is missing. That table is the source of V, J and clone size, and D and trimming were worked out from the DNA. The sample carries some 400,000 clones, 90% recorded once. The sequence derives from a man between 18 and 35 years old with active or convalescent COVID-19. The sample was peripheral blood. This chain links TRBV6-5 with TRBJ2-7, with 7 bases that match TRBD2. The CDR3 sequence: CASSPSSGSYEQYF. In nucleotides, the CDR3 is TGTGCCAGCAGTCCTTCTAGCGGCTCCTACGAGCAGTACTTC.